This T cell receptor beta chain was identified in a study of tumor-infiltrating lymphocytes in localized non-small cell lung cancer. For the study at large: Each patient gave resected tumor and non-adjacent uninvolved lung tissue.

The data were produced by immunoSEQ multiplex PCR, yet TCRdb's version contains in-frame clones alone and is incomplete. Seen here are some 30,000 clones, approximately 83% observed once, and the top ten hold over 2%. CDR1 is MNHNY and CDR2 is SVGAGI in the germline V gene (reference sequence). Trimming at V came to 7 bases and at J to 4 bases, leaving 5 bases not matched to a gene. The CDR3 loop spans 14 amino acids. The sequencing sample was made of lung tumor tissue. V usage is TRBV6-6 and J usage is TRBJ2-2; TRBD1 matches at 8 bases. The TCR sequence derives from a human donor with non-small cell lung cancer. The CDR3 coding sequence is TGTGCCAGCAAAGACAGGGGCCTCACCGGGGAGCTGTTTTTT. Encoded protein: CASKDRGLTGELFF.